The clone carrying this TCR beta chain was detected many times. The target antigen is unknown. The source material, RNA transcripts, was used to amplify TCR beta CDR3 regions. Using the HTBI primer set, a first-round RT-PCR was run on the TCR CDR3. In TCRdb, the multiplex PCR reads were re-called with MiXCR into one record per CDR3 protein. The data show about 600,000 distinct CDR3 sequences, with roughly 15% seen just once and roughly 3.5% held by the top ten. This record comes from a study of T cells in Graves' hyperthyroidism and ophthalmopathy. General study findings and limits: A model of 13 V-J pairs discriminated ophthalmopathy from stable hyperthyroidism. Most thyroid clonotypes expanded above 0.001 were also detected in blood. Model output signaled ophthalmopathy a median approximately six months ahead of onset.

Trimming took off 7 bases at V and 1 base at J, with 13 bases between the two ends. The CDR3 loop spans 14 amino acids. Patients affected by ophthalmopathy presented a Clinical Activity Score of at least 3, a NOSPECS grade of at least 4, and disease duration below 3 months. The J gene is TRBJ1-1, the V gene TRBV12-3 or TRBV12-4; no clear D gene. The sample consisted of blood. This TCR came from a woman in her forties with Graves' ophthalmopathy. The CDR3 region is CASMPQAPNTEAFF. Here the CDR3 DNA reads TGTGCCAGCATGCCCCAGGCTCCGAACACTGAAGCTTTCTTT.